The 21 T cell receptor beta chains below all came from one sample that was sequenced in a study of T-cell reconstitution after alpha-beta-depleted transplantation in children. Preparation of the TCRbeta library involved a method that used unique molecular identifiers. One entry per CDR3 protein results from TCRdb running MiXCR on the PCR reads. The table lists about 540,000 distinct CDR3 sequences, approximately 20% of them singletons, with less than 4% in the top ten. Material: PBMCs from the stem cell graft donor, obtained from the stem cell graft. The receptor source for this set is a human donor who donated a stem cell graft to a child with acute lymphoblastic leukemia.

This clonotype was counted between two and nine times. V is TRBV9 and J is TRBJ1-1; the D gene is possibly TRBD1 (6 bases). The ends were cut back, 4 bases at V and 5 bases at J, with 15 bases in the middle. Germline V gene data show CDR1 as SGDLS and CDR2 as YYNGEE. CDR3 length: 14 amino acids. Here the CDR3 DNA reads TGTGCCAGCAGCAGTAGGGGGGAGCGAACTGAAGCTTTCTTT. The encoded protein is CASSSRGERTEAFF.

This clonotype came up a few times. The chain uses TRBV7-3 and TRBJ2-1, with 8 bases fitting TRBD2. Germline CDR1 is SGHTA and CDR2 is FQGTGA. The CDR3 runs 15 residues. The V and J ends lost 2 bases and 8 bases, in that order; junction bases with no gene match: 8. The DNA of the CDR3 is TGTGCCAGCAGCTTATTTGGGACTAGTTTCGATGAGCAGTTCTTC. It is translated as CASSLFGTSFDEQFF.

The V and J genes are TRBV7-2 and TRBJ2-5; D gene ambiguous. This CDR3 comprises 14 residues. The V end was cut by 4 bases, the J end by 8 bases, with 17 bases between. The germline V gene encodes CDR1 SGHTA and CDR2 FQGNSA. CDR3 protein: CASSSKVQVVTQYF. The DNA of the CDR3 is TGTGCCAGCAGCTCGAAGGTGCAGGTCGTTACCCAGTACTTC. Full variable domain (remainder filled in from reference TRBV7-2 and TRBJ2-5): GAGVSQSPSNKVTEKGKDVELRCDPISGHTALYWYRQSLGQGLEFLIYFQGNSAPDKSGLPSDRFSAERTGGSVSTLTIQRTQQEDSAVYLCASSSKVQVVTQYFGPGTRLLVL.

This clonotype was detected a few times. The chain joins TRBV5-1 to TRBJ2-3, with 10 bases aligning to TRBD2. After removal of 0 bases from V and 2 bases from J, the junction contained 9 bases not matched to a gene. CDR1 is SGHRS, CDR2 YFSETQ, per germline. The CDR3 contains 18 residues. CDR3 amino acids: CASSLAGTSESHTDTQYF. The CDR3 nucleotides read TGCGCCAGCAGCTTGGCCGGGACTAGCGAGTCTCACACAGATACGCAGTATTTT.

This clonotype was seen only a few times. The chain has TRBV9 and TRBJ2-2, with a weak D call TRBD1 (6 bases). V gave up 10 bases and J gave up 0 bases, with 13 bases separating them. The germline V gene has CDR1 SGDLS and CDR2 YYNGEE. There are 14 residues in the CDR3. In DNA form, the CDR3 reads TGTGCCGGCCCCCCAGGGGCGAACACCGGGGAGCTGTTTTTT. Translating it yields CAGPPGANTGELFF.

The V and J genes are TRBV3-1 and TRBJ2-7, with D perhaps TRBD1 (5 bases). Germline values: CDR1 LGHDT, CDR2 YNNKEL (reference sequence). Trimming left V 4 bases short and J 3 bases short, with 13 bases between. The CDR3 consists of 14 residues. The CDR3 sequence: CASSRRLTDYEQYF. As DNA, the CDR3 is TGTGCCAGCAGCCGCCGTCTGACAGACTACGAGCAGTACTTC.

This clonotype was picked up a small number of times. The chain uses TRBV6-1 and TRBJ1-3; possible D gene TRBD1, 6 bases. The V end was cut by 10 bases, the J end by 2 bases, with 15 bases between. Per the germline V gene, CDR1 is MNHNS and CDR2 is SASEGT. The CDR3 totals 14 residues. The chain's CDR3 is CATRDKGAGNTIYF. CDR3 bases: TGTGCCACGCGGGACAAGGGGGCTGGAAACACCATATATTTT.

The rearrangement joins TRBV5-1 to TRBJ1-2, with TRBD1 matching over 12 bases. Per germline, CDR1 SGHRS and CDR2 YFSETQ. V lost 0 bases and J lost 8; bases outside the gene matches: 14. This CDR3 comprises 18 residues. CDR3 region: CASSLVRDRGLPGKGYTF. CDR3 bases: TGCGCCAGCAGCTTGGTCCGGGACAGGGGGCTACCAGGAAAGGGCTACACCTTC.

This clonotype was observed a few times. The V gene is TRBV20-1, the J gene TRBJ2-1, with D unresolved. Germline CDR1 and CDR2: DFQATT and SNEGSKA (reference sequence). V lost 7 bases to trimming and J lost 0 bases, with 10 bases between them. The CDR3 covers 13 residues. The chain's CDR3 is CSEYGSSYNEQFF. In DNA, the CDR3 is TGCAGTGAATATGGAAGCTCCTACAATGAGCAGTTCTTC.

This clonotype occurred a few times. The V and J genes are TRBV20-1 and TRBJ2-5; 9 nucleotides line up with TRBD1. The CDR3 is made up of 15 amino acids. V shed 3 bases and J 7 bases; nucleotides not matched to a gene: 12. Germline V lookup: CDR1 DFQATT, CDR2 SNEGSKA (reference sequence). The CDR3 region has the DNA TGCAGTGCTAGTAACCGGGACAGGGAGAGTGGGACCCAGTACTTC. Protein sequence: CSASNRDRESGTQYF.

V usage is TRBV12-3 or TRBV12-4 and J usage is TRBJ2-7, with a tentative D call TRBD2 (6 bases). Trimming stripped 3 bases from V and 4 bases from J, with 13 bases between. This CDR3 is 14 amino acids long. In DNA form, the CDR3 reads TGTGCCAGCAGTTTTGGGGGGACCCAATACGAGCAGTACTTC. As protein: CASSFGGTQYEQYF.

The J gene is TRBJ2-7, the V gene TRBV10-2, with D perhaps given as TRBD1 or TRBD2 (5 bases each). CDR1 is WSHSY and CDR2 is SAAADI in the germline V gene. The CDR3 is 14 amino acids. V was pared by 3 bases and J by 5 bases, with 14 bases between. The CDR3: CASSDVQGRHEQYF. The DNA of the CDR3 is TGCGCCAGCAGTGACGTCCAGGGACGGCACGAGCAGTACTTC.

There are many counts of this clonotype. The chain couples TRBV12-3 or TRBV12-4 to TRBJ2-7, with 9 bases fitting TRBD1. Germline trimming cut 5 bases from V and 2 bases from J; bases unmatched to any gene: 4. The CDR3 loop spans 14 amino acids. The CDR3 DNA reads TGTGCCAGCAGTGGCGACAGGGGGGCCTACGAGCAGTACTTC. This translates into CASSGDRGAYEQYF.

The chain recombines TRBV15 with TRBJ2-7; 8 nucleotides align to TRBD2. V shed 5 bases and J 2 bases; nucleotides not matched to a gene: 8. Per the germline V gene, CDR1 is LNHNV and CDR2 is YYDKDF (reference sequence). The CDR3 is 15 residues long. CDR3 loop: CATSLNSGITYEQYF. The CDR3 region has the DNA TGTGCCACCAGCTTAAATAGCGGGATTACCTACGAGCAGTACTTC.

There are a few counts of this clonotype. DNA of the CDR3: TGTGCCAGCAGCGCCGGGCCGTCCGTAGATACGCAGTATTTT. It is translated as CASSAGPSVDTQYF. The V gene is TRBV9, the J gene TRBJ2-3; D unclear. This CDR3 is built from 14 residues. CDR1 is SGDLS, CDR2 YYNGEE, per germline. V dropped 3 bases and J dropped 5 bases, with 13 bases sitting between them.

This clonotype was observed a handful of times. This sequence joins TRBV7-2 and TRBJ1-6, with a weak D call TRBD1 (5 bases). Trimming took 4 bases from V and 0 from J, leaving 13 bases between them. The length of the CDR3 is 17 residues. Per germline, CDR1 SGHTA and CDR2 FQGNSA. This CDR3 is CASSSYGASSYNSPLHF. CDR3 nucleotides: TGTGCCAGCAGCTCGTACGGGGCCTCCTCCTATAATTCACCCCTCCACTTT.

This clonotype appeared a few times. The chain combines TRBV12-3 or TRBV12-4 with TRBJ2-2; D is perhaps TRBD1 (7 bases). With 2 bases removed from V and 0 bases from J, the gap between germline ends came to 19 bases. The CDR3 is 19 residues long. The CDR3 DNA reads TGTGCCAGCAGTTTACGGGCCAGGGGGGTAACCGCGAACACCGGGGAGCTGTTTTTT. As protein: CASSLRARGVTANTGELFF.

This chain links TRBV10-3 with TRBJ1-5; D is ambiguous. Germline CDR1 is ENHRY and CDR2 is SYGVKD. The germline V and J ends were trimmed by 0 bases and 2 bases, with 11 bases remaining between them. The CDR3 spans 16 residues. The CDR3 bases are TGTGCCATCAGTGAGTCGAAAGAGCTGGGCAATCAGCCCCAGCATTTT. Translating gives CAISESKELGNQPQHF.

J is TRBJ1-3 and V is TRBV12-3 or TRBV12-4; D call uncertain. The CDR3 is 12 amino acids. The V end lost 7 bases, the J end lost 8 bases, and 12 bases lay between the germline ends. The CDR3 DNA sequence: TGTGCCAGCATCAATTTCGTACACACCATATATTTT. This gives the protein CASINFVHTIYF.

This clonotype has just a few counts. CDR3 sequence reads: CASSIGTSGRSSYEQYF. The CDR3 DNA reads TGTGCCAGCAGTATTGGGACTAGCGGGAGGAGCTCCTACGAGCAGTACTTC. This chain links TRBV6-1 with TRBJ2-7; 15 positions agree with TRBD2. The CDR3 consists of 17 residues. J lost 0 bases, V lost 5 bases, and 5 bases had no gene match. CDR1 MNHNS and CDR2 SASEGT come from the germline V gene.

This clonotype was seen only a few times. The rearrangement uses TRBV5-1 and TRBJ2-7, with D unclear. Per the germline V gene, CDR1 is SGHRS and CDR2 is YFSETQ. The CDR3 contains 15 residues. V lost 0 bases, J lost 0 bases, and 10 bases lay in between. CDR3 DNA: TGCGCCAGCAGCTTGGAAGCACTGAGCTCCTACGAGCAGTACTTC. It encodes CASSLEALSSYEQYF.